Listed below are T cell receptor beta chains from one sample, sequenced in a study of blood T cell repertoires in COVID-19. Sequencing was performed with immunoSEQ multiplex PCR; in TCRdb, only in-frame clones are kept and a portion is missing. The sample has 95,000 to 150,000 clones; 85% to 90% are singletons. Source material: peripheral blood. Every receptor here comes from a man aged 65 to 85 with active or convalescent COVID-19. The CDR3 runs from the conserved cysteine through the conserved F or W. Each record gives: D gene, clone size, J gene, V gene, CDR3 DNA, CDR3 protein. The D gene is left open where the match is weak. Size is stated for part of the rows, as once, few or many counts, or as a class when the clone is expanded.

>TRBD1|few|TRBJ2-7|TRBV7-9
TGTGCCAGCAGGCCACCGACAGGGGGGAAGGAGCAGTACTTC
CASRPPTGGKEQYF
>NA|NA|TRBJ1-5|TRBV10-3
TGTGCCATCAGTTCGGACAGAGATCAGCCCCAGCATTTT
CAISSDRDQPQHF
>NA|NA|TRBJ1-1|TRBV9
TGTGCCAGCAGCCCCCGGGACATCTTAAGAACTGAAGCTTTCTTT
CASSPRDILRTEAFF
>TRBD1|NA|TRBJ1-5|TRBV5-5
TGTGCCAGCAGGCCGACAGGGGGCTTAGGGCCCCAGCATTTT
CASRPTGGLGPQHF
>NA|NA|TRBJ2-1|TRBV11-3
TGTGCCAGCAGCTTGACAGCGAACTACAATGAGCAGTTCTTC
CASSLTANYNEQFF
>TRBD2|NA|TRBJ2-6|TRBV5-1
TGCGCCAGCAGACCTTTTGCGGGGGGCCCAAGCTCTGGGGCCAACGTCCTGACTTTC
CASRPFAGGPSSGANVLTF
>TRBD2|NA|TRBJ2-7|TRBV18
TGTGCCAGCTCACCACCGGCTAGCGGCTCCTACGAGCAGTACTTC
CASSPPASGSYEQYF
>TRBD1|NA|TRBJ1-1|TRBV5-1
TGCGCCAGCAGCTGGGGACAGGGCGGCACTGAAGCTTTCTTT
CASSWGQGGTEAFF
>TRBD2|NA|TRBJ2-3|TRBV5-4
TGTGCCAGCAGCTTGGGAGTAGCGGGACTCACAGATACGCAGTATTTT
CASSLGVAGLTDTQYF
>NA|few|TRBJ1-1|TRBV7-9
TGTGCCAGCAGCGGGAGGCTGTTGAACACTGAAGCTTTCTTT
CASSGRLLNTEAFF
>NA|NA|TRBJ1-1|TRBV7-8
TGTGCCAGCAGCTTCGACAGTTTGAACACTGAAGCTTTCTTT
CASSFDSLNTEAFF
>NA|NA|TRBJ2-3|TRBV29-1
TGCAGCGCTCACAGGGGCACAGATACGCAGTATTTT
CSAHRGTDTQYF
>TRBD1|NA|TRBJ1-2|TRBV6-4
TGTGCCAGCAGTCCCCAGACAGGGGGGAACTATGGCTACACCTTC
CASSPQTGGNYGYTF
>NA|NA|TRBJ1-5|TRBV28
TGTGCCAGTTACGGGGGGGTACAACAGCCCCAGCATTTT
CASYGGVQQPQHF
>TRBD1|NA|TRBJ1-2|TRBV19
TGTGCCACCAATGCACAGGGGGCCGATGGCTACACCTTC
CATNAQGADGYTF
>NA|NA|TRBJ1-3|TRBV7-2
TGTGCCAGCAGCTTAGCTGGGGGGACTGGAAACACCATATATTTT
CASSLAGGTGNTIYF
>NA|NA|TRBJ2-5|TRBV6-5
TGTGCCAGCAGTTACTCGCTACAGGGCGGCGAGACCCAGTACTTC
CASSYSLQGGETQYF
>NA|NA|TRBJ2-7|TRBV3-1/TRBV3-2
TGTGCCAGCAGAGAGACACAGGGCGGAGAGCAGTACTTC
CASRETQGGEQYF
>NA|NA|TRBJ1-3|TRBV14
TGTGCCAGCAGCCAAGAGGGCGCCAGGGTAACTGGAAACACCATATATTTT
CASSQEGARVTGNTIYF
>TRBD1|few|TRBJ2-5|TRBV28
TGTGCCAGCAGTTTGTTTCGCTACAGGGGGCAAGAGACCCAGTACTTC
CASSLFRYRGQETQYF
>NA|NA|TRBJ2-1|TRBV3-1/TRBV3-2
TGTGCCAGCAGCCAATTAGATCGAGAGTTCTTC
CASSQLDREFF
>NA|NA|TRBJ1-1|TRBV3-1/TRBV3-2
TGTGCCAGCAGCGCACAGGGCACTGAAGCTTTCTTT
CASSAQGTEAFF
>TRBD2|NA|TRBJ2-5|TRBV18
TGTGCCAGCTCAACCGGGACTAGCGTTGAGGAGACCCAGTACTTC
CASSTGTSVEETQYF
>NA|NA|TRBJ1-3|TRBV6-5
TGTGCCAGCAGCCCGGGGACACTCTCTGGAAACACCATATATTTT
CASSPGTLSGNTIYF
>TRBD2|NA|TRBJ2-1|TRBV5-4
TGTGCCAGCAGCTTGGGACTAGCCTCCTACAATGAGCAGTTCTTC
CASSLGLASYNEQFF